This T cell receptor beta chain originates from a study of blood T cell repertoires in COVID-19. Study as a whole: Sites in the United States, Italy and Spain provided acute and convalescent COVID-19 samples. T cells, B-cell-depleted T cells, or PBMCs provided the cDNA or gDNA that served as material.

CDR3 size: 13 residues. Per the germline V gene, CDR1 is MNHEY and CDR2 is SVGAGI. Trimming pared 4 bases from V and 0 bases from J, leaving 4 bases between. Using immunoSEQ multiplex PCR, the repertoire was profiled, and TCRdb retains in-frame clones only, with some absent. This table holds around 69,000 clones, about 86% found once. V and J are TRBV6-5 and TRBJ1-5, with no clear D. The sequence derives from a middle-aged man with active COVID-19. Source material: peripheral blood. The DNA of the CDR3 is TGTGCCAGCAGTTCTAATAGCAATCAGCCCCAGCATTTT. Translated, it gives CASSSNSNQPQHF.